These 11 T cell receptor beta chains were sequenced from one sample in a study of blood T cells in healthy people across ages. Alongside a J-beta primer mix, a sample-barcoded 5' primer served in a second PCR lasting about 7 to 11 cycles. TCRdb reprocessed the 5' RACE reads via MiXCR and lists one record per CDR3 protein. The sample consists of almost 300,000 distinct CDR3 sequences, 25% to 30% of them appearing once. The source material was blood. The source of these receptors is a woman between 70 and 85 years old in good health.

This clonotype was seen repeatedly, ten times or more. V and J are TRBV28 and TRBJ2-7; 9 nucleotides match TRBD1. The CDR3 runs to 13 residues. Germline V gives CDR1 MDHEN, CDR2 SYDVKM. V dropped 9 bases and J dropped 1; count of bases not matched to a gene: 4. The CDR3 nucleotides are TGTGCCAGTACAGGGGGCTTGTCCTACGAGCAGTACTTC. This encodes CASTGGLSYEQYF.

Note on this clonotype: A much bigger clone sits one base away, suggesting this may be a read error. The rearrangement links TRBV7-2 to TRBJ2-3; 9 bases line up with TRBD2. The CDR3 extends over 17 amino acids. Germline CDR1 and CDR2: SGHTA and FQGNSA. The CDR3 nucleotides read TGTGCCAGCAGCTTAATCCCCGGACTAGCGAAGACAGATACGCAGTCTTTT. Its protein product is CASSLIPGLAKTDTQSF. Full variable domain (outside the CDR3, taken from reference TRBV7-2 and TRBJ2-3): GAGVSQSPSNKVTEKGKDVELRCDPISGHTALYWYRQSLGQGLEFLIYFQGNSAPDKSGLPSDRFSAERTGGSVSTLTIQRTQQEDSAVYLCASSLIPGLAKTDTQSFGPGTRLTVL.

This clonotype was seen a few times. V and J are TRBV9 and TRBJ2-1; 12 bases fit TRBD1. Germline V lookup: CDR1 SGDLS, CDR2 YYNGEE. V was clipped by 0 bases and J by 5 bases; unmatched bases: 9. The CDR3 contains 18 residues. The CDR3 sequence is CASSVAGTGGAGHNEQFF. CDR3 DNA: TGTGCCAGCAGCGTAGCCGGGACAGGGGGCGCGGGGCACAATGAGCAGTTCTTC.

This clonotype was recorded a few times. The chain employs TRBV20-1 and TRBJ2-5; 15 bases are shared with TRBD2. V trimming: 3 bases; J trimming: 3 bases; junction bases outside the gene matches: 5. Per germline, CDR1 DFQATT and CDR2 SNEGSKA (reference sequence). The CDR3 consists of 16 residues. The CDR3 is CSARGLAGGSEETQYF. CDR3 DNA sequence: TGCAGTGCTAGGGGACTAGCGGGGGGCTCGGAAGAGACCCAGTACTTC.

This clonotype appeared a few times. V and J are TRBV20-1 and TRBJ2-4, with D hard to call. Trimming left V 2 bases short and J 0 bases short, with 11 bases between. The germline gives CDR1 DFQATT, CDR2 SNEGSKA (reference sequence). This CDR3 spans 15 amino acids. The CDR3 loop reads CSARSGNLAKNIQYF. CDR3 DNA: TGCAGTGCTAGATCGGGCAATCTAGCCAAAAACATTCAGTACTTC.

V and J are TRBV6-1 and TRBJ1-6; D call uncertain. Germline lookup yields CDR1 MNHNS and CDR2 SASEGT. CDR3 size: 16 residues. V gave up 0 bases and J gave up 8 bases, with 14 bases separating them. The CDR3 nucleotides read TGTGCCAGCAGTGAAGCGCGGGTTGGAACCGATTCACCCCTCCACTTT. It encodes CASSEARVGTDSPLHF.

This clonotype appeared many times. The chain recombines TRBV6-5 with TRBJ2-5; unclear D gene. The germline V and J ends were trimmed by 8 bases and 5 bases, with 9 bases remaining between them. Germline-derived CDR1 and CDR2 are MNHEY and SVGAGI. CDR3 length: 11 residues. Here the CDR3 DNA reads TGTGCCAGCGGTTTATTTGAGACCCAGTACTTC. Translating gives CASGLFETQYF.

The chain uses TRBV21-1 and TRBJ2-5; the D call TRBD2 from the table was never checked on the DNA. TRBV21-1 is noted as a pseudogene. The CDR3 runs 12 residues. The CDR3: CANKARDETQYF. The CDR3 DNA follows: TGTGCCAACAAGGCCAGGGACGAGACCCAGTACTTC.

This sequence joins TRBV6-6 and TRBJ2-2; D not resolved. The CDR3 consists of 13 residues. Trimming cost V 1 base and J 7 bases, with 7 bases left between them. The germline CDR1 and CDR2 sequences are MNHNY and SVGAGI (reference sequence). CDR3 nucleotides: TGTGCCAGCAGTTACTATCTAGGCGGGGAGCTGTTTTTT. Translated: CASSYYLGGELFF.

The chain links TRBV10-3 to TRBJ2-3; 10 bases align to TRBD2. Germline loops: CDR1 ENHRY, CDR2 SYGVKD. The CDR3 has 14 residues. The V gene end was trimmed by 6 bases and the J gene end by 4 bases; junction bases not matched to a gene: 4. CDR3 loop: CAISPGLAADTQYF. CDR3 bases: TGTGCCATCAGCCCCGGACTAGCGGCAGATACGCAGTATTTT.

The V call is TRBV6-2 or TRBV6-3, the J call TRBJ2-5; perhaps TRBD1 as D (5 bases). The J call is uncertain, as TRBJ2-7 better fits the DNA end. Looked up from germline, CDR1 is MNHEY and CDR2 is SVGEGT. The CDR3 consists of 14 residues. The CDR3 region is CASSDHRLTYEQYF. CDR3 in DNA: TGTGCCAGCAGTGACCACAGGCTGACCTACGAGCAGTACTTC.